The 25 T cell receptor beta chains given below trace back to one sample, sequenced in a study of cytomegalovirus exposure and HLA in healthy donors. The PCR used 60 Vbeta and 13 Jbeta primers. Data came from immunoSEQ multiplex PCR; TCRdb stores just in-frame clones and leaves some out. The table has hundreds of thousands of clones, 70% seen once. Material for sequencing was PBMCs. The receptors here all came from a middle-aged man in good health and CMV-seropositive.

This clone appeared a few times. The V and J genes are TRBV4-1 and TRBJ1-5, with D unresolved. Per the germline V gene, CDR1 is MGHRA and CDR2 is YSYEKL. The CDR3 is 14 amino acids. Trimming removed 2 bases at V and 0 bases at J, with 5 bases between. The CDR3 protein is CASSQPHSNQPQHF. In nucleotides, the CDR3 is TGCGCCAGCAGCCAACCCCATAGCAATCAGCCCCAGCATTTT.

The rearrangement links TRBV10-3 to TRBJ2-1; 8 bases match TRBD2. This CDR3 region has 13 residues. With V trimmed by 10 bases and J by 7 bases, 9 bases remained unmatched. The germline V gene has CDR1 ENHRY and CDR2 SYGVKD. The CDR3 DNA reads TGTGCCACTACTCGGGGGGGCTTGAATGAGCAGTTCTTC. This translates into CATTRGGLNEQFF.

The chain couples TRBV7-2 to TRBJ1-1; the match to TRBD1 covers 9 bases. Per the germline V gene, CDR1 is SGHTA and CDR2 is FQGNSA. V shed 1 base and J 0 bases; nucleotides not matched to a gene: 6. This CDR3 region has 17 residues. CDR3 DNA sequence: TGTGCCAGCAGCTTAGTTGGACAGGGGACCATGAACACTGAAGCTTTCTTT. Encoded protein: CASSLVGQGTMNTEAFF.

There are a few counts of this clone. The rearrangement joins TRBV7-3 to TRBJ2-1; 10 bases match TRBD2. CDR1 is SGHTA, CDR2 FQGTGA, per germline. The CDR3 covers 16 residues. Trimming cost V 6 bases and J 9 bases; bases outside gene matches: 14. CDR3 protein: CASSSASGGPQVEQFF. The CDR3 region has the DNA TGTGCCAGCAGTTCAGCTAGCGGGGGACCACAGGTTGAGCAGTTCTTC. Full variable domain (outside the CDR3, taken from reference TRBV7-3 and TRBJ2-1): GAGVSQTPSNKVTEKGKYVELRCDPISGHTALYWYRQSLGQGPEFLIYFQGTGAADDSGLPNDRFFAVRPEGSVSTLKIQRTERGDSAVYLCASSSASGGPQVEQFFGPGTRLTVL.

The chain links TRBV19 to TRBJ2-7; TRBD1 is a possible D gene (5 bases). Trimming removed 9 bases from V and 6 bases from J, with 24 bases in between. CDR3 size: 15 residues. Germline V CDR1 and CDR2: LNHDA, SQIVND (reference sequence). The DNA for the CDR3 is TGTGCCAGCATCTTTGACCGGGTCCCTCAGGGCGAGCAGTACTTC. Its protein product is CASIFDRVPQGEQYF. Full variable domain (remainder filled in from reference TRBV19 and TRBJ2-7): DGGITQSPKYLFRKEGQNVTLSCEQNLNHDAMYWYRQDPGQGLRLIYYSQIVNDFQKGDIAEGYSVSREKKESFPLTVTSAQKNPTAFYLCASIFDRVPQGEQYFGPGTRLTVT.

J is TRBJ1-2 and V is TRBV27, with D maybe TRBD1 (6 bases). The germline gives CDR1 MNHEY, CDR2 SMNVEV (reference sequence). The CDR3 length is 13 residues. The ends were cut back, 6 bases at V and 4 bases at J, with 12 bases in the middle. CDR3 DNA sequence: TGTGCCAGCAGGTTACAGGGAAGCTATGGCTACACCTTC. The encoded protein is CASRLQGSYGYTF.

This clone appeared a single time. The genes are TRBV19 and TRBJ1-1; D uncertain. Deletions cut 7 bases from V and 1 base from J, with 10 bases between. CDR3 size: 13 residues. Per the germline V gene, CDR1 is LNHDA and CDR2 is SQIVND (reference sequence). CDR3 loop: CASTEVGNTEAFF. For the CDR3, the DNA is TGTGCCAGTACCGAGGTCGGGAACACTGAAGCTTTCTTT. Full variable domain (remainder filled in from reference TRBV19 and TRBJ1-1): DGGITQSPKYLFRKEGQNVTLSCEQNLNHDAMYWYRQDPGQGLRLIYYSQIVNDFQKGDIAEGYSVSREKKESFPLTVTSAQKNPTAFYLCASTEVGNTEAFFGQGTRLTVV.

This clone was detected only a few times. This chain connects TRBV25-1 to TRBJ2-2, with D possibly being TRBD1 (6 bases). Looked up from germline, CDR1 is MGHDK and CDR2 is SYGVNS. The CDR3 spans 14 residues. V shed 1 base and J shed 3 bases, with 6 bases lying between them. The CDR3, as DNA: TGTGCCAGCAGTGAATCAGGGGACACCGGGGAGCTGTTTTTT. Its protein product is CASSESGDTGELFF.

The chain couples TRBV10-3 to TRBJ2-3, with 12 bases matching TRBD2. CDR3 length: 17 residues. Germline V gene sequence: CDR1 ENHRY, CDR2 SYGVKD. V lost 6 bases to trimming and J lost 6 bases; unmatched junction nucleotides: 13. The CDR3 here is CAIRANLAGGTGDTQYF. The CDR3 region has the DNA TGTGCCATCAGGGCCAATCTAGCGGGGGGGACCGGTGATACGCAGTATTTT.

The CDR3 coding sequence is TGTGCCAGCAGTTTGGTCAGTGGTACGCAGTATTTT. Translating gives CASSLVSGTQYF. V is TRBV28 and J is TRBJ2-3; D remains ambiguous. The CDR3 sequence is 12 residues long. V was pared by 3 bases and J by 8 bases, with 9 bases between. Germline CDR1 MDHEN, CDR2 SYDVKM.

The J gene is TRBJ1-3, the V gene TRBV18; 11 positions match TRBD1. Per germline, CDR1 KGHSH and CDR2 LQKENI. The CDR3 contains 16 residues. After removal of 6 bases from V and 4 bases from J, the junction contained 8 bases not matched to a gene. The chain's CDR3 is CASSREDRGQGNTIYF. The CDR3 DNA is TGTGCCAGCTCCCGAGAGGACAGGGGGCAAGGAAACACCATATATTTT.

The V gene is TRBV14, the J gene TRBJ1-1, with D unclear. CDR3 size: 14 residues. Germline V gene sequence: CDR1 SGHDN, CDR2 FVKESK. The ends were cut back, 3 bases at V and 8 bases at J, with 16 bases in the middle. The CDR3 nucleotides are TGTGCCAGCAGCCACCACTCCGGGGTGGCGGAAGCTTTCTTT. Translating it yields CASSHHSGVAEAFF.

The chain uses TRBV19 and TRBJ1-1; a possible D gene is TRBD1 (5 bases). The CDR3 has 13 residues. Germline V gene sequence: CDR1 LNHDA, CDR2 SQIVND (reference sequence). V dropped 5 bases and J dropped 7 bases, with 14 bases sitting between them. In DNA, the CDR3 is TGTGCCAGTAGTTTCCAGGGTGGCGGTGAAGCTTTCTTT. It yields the protein CASSFQGGGEAFF.

This clone appeared once. The V and J genes are TRBV11-2 and TRBJ2-7; 8 bases are shared with TRBD2. J lost 6 bases, V lost 4 bases, and 8 bases had no gene match. Looked up from germline, CDR1 is SGHAT and CDR2 is FQNNGV. This CDR3 is 14 amino acids long. CDR3 nucleotides: TGTGCCAGCAGCTCCGGGAGGGTACCTTCCGAGCAGTACTTC. Its translation: CASSSGRVPSEQYF.

The chain recombines TRBV14 with TRBJ1-6; TRBD1 might be the D (6 bases). Germline V gene lookup returns CDR1 SGHDN and CDR2 FVKESK. CDR3 length: 14 residues. Trimming cost V 2 bases and J 7 bases, with 9 bases left between them. The CDR3 loop is CASSQTGLNSPLHF. Here the CDR3 DNA reads TGTGCCAGCAGCCAAACAGGGCTAAATTCACCCCTCCACTTT.

This clone turned up a few times. The J gene is TRBJ1-1, the V gene TRBV6-5; maybe TRBD1 (6 bases). The CDR3 loop spans 14 amino acids. In germline, CDR1 is MNHEY, CDR2 SVGAGI. V lost 2 bases and J 5 bases, leaving 12 bases between the germline ends. The CDR3 DNA reads TGTGCCAGCAGTTACCGTAAGGGGGATACTGAAGCTTTCTTT. Its protein is CASSYRKGDTEAFF.

The chain carries TRBV14 and TRBJ2-6; TRBD1 agrees at 8 bases. The CDR3 has 22 residues. Unmatched junction bases numbered 20, after V lost 4 bases and J lost 0 bases. From germline, CDR1 is SGHDN and CDR2 FVKESK. CDR3 DNA sequence: TGTGCCAGCAGCCCCCTCCGAGGACAGGGTACTGTGGGAAGCTCTGGGGCCAACGTCCTGACTTTC. Encoded protein: CASSPLRGQGTVGSSGANVLTF.

The V call is TRBV4-2, the J call TRBJ2-7; TRBD2 agrees at 12 bases. V was clipped by 6 bases and J by 3 bases; unmatched bases: 3. Germline assignment: CDR1 LGHNA and CDR2 YNFKEQ. The CDR3 sequence is 14 residues long. The CDR3: CASRGLAGHYEQYF. CDR3 DNA: TGTGCCAGCAGAGGACTAGCGGGGCACTACGAGCAGTACTTC.

V gene TRBV9 combines with J gene TRBJ2-2; D possibly corresponds to TRBD1 (6 bases). The length of the CDR3 is 14 residues. Trimming stripped 3 bases from V and 1 base from J, with 7 bases between. The germline V gene encodes CDR1 SGDLS and CDR2 YYNGEE. The CDR3, as DNA: TGTGCCAGCAGCGGGACAGTGAACACCGGGGAGCTGTTTTTT. This gives the protein CASSGTVNTGELFF.

This clone was detected a few times. The CDR3 coding sequence is TGTGCCAGCAGCCCCACGGGGGGAAAGAACACTGAAGCTTTCTTT. Its protein is CASSPTGGKNTEAFF. The genes are TRBV5-4 and TRBJ1-1; a weak D match, TRBD1 (5 bases). In germline, CDR1 is SGHNT, CDR2 YYREEE (reference sequence). CDR3 size: 15 residues. V shed 4 bases and J shed 1 base, with 14 bases lying between them.

The chain joins TRBV6-1 to TRBJ2-7; 7 nucleotides align to TRBD1. This CDR3 region has 14 residues. CDR1 is MNHNS and CDR2 is SASEGT in the germline V gene. V lost 5 bases to trimming and J lost 1 base; unmatched junction nucleotides: 5. The CDR3 spells CASSQGTVSYEQYF. The CDR3 nucleotides read TGTGCCAGCAGTCAAGGGACAGTTTCCTACGAGCAGTACTTC.

The sample holds a few counts of this clone. The DNA of the CDR3 is TGTGCCAGCTCACTCCTTGGAGGCAGGGGATACAATCAGCCCCAGCATTTT. Translation: CASSLLGGRGYNQPQHF. V is TRBV18 and J is TRBJ1-5, with TRBD1 as a possible D gene (6 bases). V gave up 4 bases and J gave up 3 bases, with 19 bases separating them. This CDR3 is built from 17 residues. Germline assignment: CDR1 KGHSH and CDR2 LQKENI. The whole variable domain, filled in from reference TRBV18 and TRBJ1-5, reads NAGVMQNPRHLVRRRGQEARLRCSPMKGHSHVYWYRQLPEEGLKFMVYLQKENIIDESGMPKERFSAEFPKEGPSILRIQQVVRGDSAAYFCASSLLGGRGYNQPQHFGDGTRLSIL.

This clone was counted a few times. The J gene is TRBJ1-2, the V gene TRBV6-5; D remains unclear. From germline, CDR1 is MNHEY and CDR2 SVGAGI. Between the trimmed V and J ends, which lost 6 bases and 9 bases, there was a span of 23 bases. There are 15 residues in the CDR3. The DNA of the CDR3 is TGTGCCAGCAGCAAATATTTCCGGGAGAGGGTTAGCTACACCTTC. Residues: CASSKYFRERVSYTF.

This chain joins TRBV28 and TRBJ2-1; the match to TRBD2 covers 9 bases. Germline V gives CDR1 MDHEN, CDR2 SYDVKM. V shed 3 bases, J shed 3 bases, and the junction held 15 bases outside the gene matches. This CDR3 contains 19 residues. The CDR3 coding sequence is TGTGCCAGCAGTTTTAATGCTTGGTTGCGGGGGGGCAGCTACAATGAGCAGTTCTTC. Its translation is CASSFNAWLRGGSYNEQFF.

The gene calls are TRBV7-2 and TRBJ1-2, with D uncertain. V was trimmed by 1 base and J by 2 bases, leaving 8 bases between them. The germline V gene encodes CDR1 SGHTA and CDR2 FQGNSA. This CDR3 is built from 14 residues. The CDR3 sequence is CASSLGVENYGYTF. DNA of the CDR3: TGTGCCAGCAGCTTAGGTGTAGAAAACTATGGCTACACCTTC.